Included here is one TCR beta chain sequence, with context. Germline values: CDR1 MNHNY, CDR2 SVGAGI (reference sequence). There are 14 residues in the CDR3. V dropped 6 bases and J dropped 5; count of bases not matched to a gene: 6. These data originate in a study of T cell changes during pregnancy in multiple sclerosis. Here immunoSEQ multiplex PCR was the method, and the copy in TCRdb shows in-frame clones only, minus some. The data hold over 45,000 clones, with roughly 90% observed a single time. Sequencing used peripheral blood, obtained in the third trimester of pregnancy. The TCR originated in a female donor in good health, enrolled as a control in a pregnancy study. The V and J genes are TRBV6-6 and TRBJ2-2; TRBD1 matches at 7 bases. The CDR3 is CASRGTVETGELFF. CDR3 nucleotide sequence: TGTGCCAGCAGGGGGACAGTAGAGACCGGGGAGCTGTTTTTT.